Following are 18 T cell receptor beta chains from one sample sequenced in a study of control samples from healthy donors and cancer patients. Assay: immunoSEQ multiplex PCR; the TCRdb copy retains only in-frame clones and omits some. The sample yields about 40,000 clones, about 90% seen once. Input material: blood. The origin of the receptors is a woman aged 50 to 60 in good health.

The sample holds one count of this clone. V and J are TRBV2 and TRBJ1-5; TRBD1 agrees at 8 bases. Germline V CDR1 and CDR2: SNHLY, FYNNEI. CDR3 size: 15 residues. V dropped 5 bases and J dropped 6; count of bases not matched to a gene: 9. The CDR3 sequence is CASSIRTGTSQPQHF. The CDR3 region has the DNA TGTGCCAGCAGTATACGGACAGGGACCAGTCAGCCCCAGCATTTT.

The chain recombines TRBV12-3 or TRBV12-4 with TRBJ1-2; 9 bases are shared with TRBD1. This CDR3 has 13 residues. V lost 2 bases to trimming and J lost 8 bases; unmatched junction nucleotides: 3. Here the CDR3 DNA reads TGTGCCAGCAGTTTAAACGGACAGGGGGGCTACACCTTC. Translation gives CASSLNGQGGYTF.

CDR3 sequence: CASSLEAAMATNEKLFF. In nucleotides, the CDR3 is TGTGCCAGCAGCTTAGAGGCAGCCATGGCGACTAATGAAAAACTGTTTTTT. The chain recombines TRBV7-8 with TRBJ1-4; no clear D gene. CDR3 length: 17 residues. V gave up 1 base and J gave up 2 bases, with 14 bases separating them. Germline V gene lookup returns CDR1 SGHVS and CDR2 FQNEAQ.

The CDR3 loop reads CASSVANTIYF. In nucleotides, the CDR3 is TGTGCCAGCAGCGTAGCTAACACCATATATTTT. V usage is TRBV9 and J usage is TRBJ1-3; D gene uncertain. The CDR3 length is 11 residues. V dropped 0 bases and J dropped 7 bases, with 2 bases sitting between them. Germline V gives CDR1 SGDLS, CDR2 YYNGEE.

The rearrangement links TRBV6-4 to TRBJ2-3; TRBD2 matches 8 bases. Looked up from germline, CDR1 is MRHNA and CDR2 is SNTAGT. The CDR3 runs to 14 residues. V shed 8 bases, J shed 3 bases, and the junction held 7 bases outside the gene matches. CDR3 in amino acids: CASQRGSFTDTQYF. CDR3 coding DNA: TGTGCCAGCCAGCGGGGGAGCTTTACAGATACGCAGTATTTT.

The chain has TRBV28 and TRBJ2-7; the match to TRBD1 covers 8 bases. V lost 6 bases, J lost 2 bases, and 9 bases stayed unmatched. CDR1 MDHEN and CDR2 SYDVKM come from the germline V gene. CDR3 length: 15 amino acids. The CDR3 loop is CASRALAGGPYEQYF. Here the CDR3 DNA reads TGTGCCAGCAGAGCCCTCGCAGGGGGCCCCTACGAGCAGTACTTC.

The chain couples TRBV20-1 to TRBJ2-7; 8 bases fit TRBD2. From germline, CDR1 is DFQATT and CDR2 SNEGSKA (reference sequence). This CDR3 has 11 residues. Germline trimming cut 5 bases from V and 7 bases from J; bases unmatched to any gene: 4. The CDR3 sequence is CSAPAGGEQYF. In DNA form, the CDR3 reads TGCAGTGCTCCTGCGGGGGGAGAGCAGTACTTC.

In the case of this clone: This CDR3 is also generated by other DNA sequences in the sample. The chain links TRBV19 to TRBJ1-1; maybe TRBD1 (5 bases). Trimming left V 6 bases short and J 1 base short, with 15 bases between. This CDR3 region has 15 residues. Per germline, CDR1 LNHDA and CDR2 SQIVND (reference sequence). CDR3 DNA sequence: TGTGCCAGTAGGATTGGTTGGGGGGGGAACACTGAAGCTTTCTTT. Its translation: CASRIGWGGNTEAFF.

This rearrangement joins TRBV6-5 to TRBJ1-5; D is unresolved. V lost 2 bases, J lost 4 bases, and 12 bases lay in between. Germline V lookup: CDR1 MNHEY, CDR2 SVGAGI. The CDR3 consists of 15 residues. The CDR3 sequence is CASSYSSAPNQPQHF. The CDR3 DNA follows: TGTGCCAGCAGTTACAGCAGTGCACCTAATCAGCCCCAGCATTTT.

The chain employs TRBV28 and TRBJ1-6; D unclear. V was cut by 7 bases and J by 4 bases, with 8 bases left in between. Germline V gives CDR1 MDHEN, CDR2 SYDVKM. The CDR3 totals 13 residues. CDR3 sequence (DNA): TGTGCCAGCACCTTGGGGTATAATTCACCCCTCCACTTT. Translating gives CASTLGYNSPLHF.

The CDR3 nucleotides read TGTGCCAGCAGTGGACAGCCCTATGGCTACACCTTC. Translated: CASSGQPYGYTF. The chain joins TRBV9 to TRBJ1-2; possible D gene TRBD1, 6 bases. Germline V gene sequence: CDR1 SGDLS, CDR2 YYNGEE. The CDR3 runs to 12 residues. Trimming removed 5 bases at V and 4 bases at J, with 9 bases between.

This chain links TRBV19 with TRBJ1-4; D uncertain. V shed 2 bases and J shed 2 bases, with 6 bases lying between them. Per the germline V gene, CDR1 is LNHDA and CDR2 is SQIVND (reference sequence). This CDR3 comprises 14 residues. The DNA of the CDR3 is TGTGCCAGTAGTATATGGAGTACTAATGAAAAACTGTTTTTT. This translates into CASSIWSTNEKLFF.

The chain is built from TRBV6-2 or TRBV6-3 and TRBJ1-1; no clear D. This CDR3 comprises 15 residues. Germline V lookup: CDR1 MNHEY, CDR2 SVGEGT. V was clipped by 2 bases and J by 1 base, with 11 bases between them. This chain's CDR3 is CASSYANSQNTEAFF. CDR3 in DNA: TGTGCCAGCAGTTACGCCAACAGCCAGAACACTGAAGCTTTCTTT.

The CDR3 bases are TGTGCCAGCTCACCAAGGGGACAGGGAGGAGAAAAACTGTTTTTT. Its translation: CASSPRGQGGEKLFF. This rearrangement joins TRBV18 to TRBJ1-4; TRBD1 agrees at 9 bases. The CDR3 runs 15 residues. CDR1 is KGHSH and CDR2 is LQKENI in the germline V gene. The V gene end was trimmed by 2 bases and the J gene end by 8 bases; junction bases not matched to a gene: 6.

The V gene is TRBV7-2, the J gene TRBJ1-5; D is ambiguous. The germline V gene encodes CDR1 SGHTA and CDR2 FQGNSA. This CDR3 contains 17 residues. Trimming removed 0 bases at V and 2 bases at J, with 14 bases between. CDR3 sequence (DNA): TGTGCCAGCAGCTTAGCCCAACTCGGAGTAGGCAATCAGCCCCAGCATTTT. It translates to CASSLAQLGVGNQPQHF.

The CDR3 is CATSRDHQGRNTEAFF. The CDR3, as DNA: TGTGCCACCAGCAGAGATCACCAGGGGAGGAACACTGAAGCTTTCTTT. This sequence joins TRBV15 and TRBJ1-1; tentatively, D is TRBD1 (6 bases). CDR1 is LNHNV and CDR2 is YYDKDF in the germline V gene (reference sequence). Trimming cost V 0 bases and J 1 base, with 12 bases left between them. The CDR3 has 16 amino acids.

The gene calls are TRBV6-6 and TRBJ2-7, with 10 bases that match TRBD1. V was pared by 0 bases and J by 6 bases, with 8 bases of the junction left unmatched. CDR3 length: 16 residues. Germline CDR1 is MNHNY and CDR2 is SVGAGI (reference sequence). The CDR3 here is CASSYSGQGGNLEQYF. The CDR3 bases are TGTGCCAGCAGTTACTCCGGACAGGGGGGAAACCTCGAGCAGTACTTC.

J is TRBJ2-3 and V is TRBV6-4; 7 bases map to TRBD2. The J segment lost 1 base and the V segment lost 5 bases, leaving 6 bases of the junction unmatched. There are 15 residues in the CDR3. Looked up from germline, CDR1 is MRHNA and CDR2 is SNTAGT. CDR3 bases: TGTGCCAGCAGTCTAAGCGGGGCCCGCACAGATACGCAGTATTTT. Protein: CASSLSGARTDTQYF.